This T cell receptor (beta chain) was sequenced during a study of blood T cell repertoires in COVID-19. Study-wide background: Spain, Italy and the United States supplied samples that represented acute and convalescent COVID-19.

Germline V gene data show CDR1 as SGHNT and CDR2 as YYREEE (reference sequence). Trimming removed 0 bases at V and 8 bases at J, with 23 bases between. This CDR3 has 17 residues. As processed by the authors: Reference gene primer amplification gave nucleated cell count estimates. Sequencing used immunoSEQ multiplex PCR; TCRdb keeps in-frame clones, though not all of them. The DNA was the basis for D and trimming; V, J and clone size are from that table. The table includes approximately 200,000 clones, around 94% detected once. Sequenced sample: peripheral blood. The V call is TRBV5-4, the J call TRBJ1-2; a weak D match, TRBD1 (6 bases). The receptor was isolated from a man between 25 and 39 years old with COVID-19, enrolled during active disease. CDR3 sequence reads: CASSLEYPGQQSGGYTF. The CDR3 DNA is TGTGCCAGCAGCTTGGAATACCCGGGACAACAAAGTGGAGGCTACACCTTC.